The sequence of this TCR beta chain was determined in a study of T-cell reconstitution after alpha-beta-depleted transplantation in children. This clonotype was seen a handful of times. V was cut by 2 bases and J by 8 bases, with 13 bases left in between. The length of the CDR3 is 14 residues. Unique molecular identifiers were used in preparing the TCRbeta library. A single record per CDR3 protein comes from TCRdb applying MiXCR to the PCR reads. The sample includes roughly 220,000 distinct CDR3 sequences, around 12% of them seen just once. The chain uses TRBV12-3 or TRBV12-4 and TRBJ2-1; the D gene is possibly TRBD1 (6 bases). The sequences come from PBMCs from the stem cell graft donor, collected from the stem cell graft. The TCR originated in a human donor who donated a stem cell graft to a child with acute lymphoblastic leukemia. The chain's CDR3 is CASSLLYRADEQFF. The CDR3 region has the DNA TGTGCCAGCAGTTTACTCTACAGGGCGGATGAGCAGTTCTTC.